This TCR beta chain was captured in a study of T cell responses to AZD1222 COVID-19 vaccine. Points from the study as a whole: Sampling that yielded the repertoires occurred only after the peak T cell response.

Regarding this clone: The target antigen is unknown.

CDR3 size: 14 residues. Trimming left V 5 bases short and J 4 bases short, with 14 bases between. CDR1 MDHEN and CDR2 SYDVKM come from the germline V gene. TCRdb's table, derived via immunoSEQ multiplex PCR, lists solely in-frame clones and lacks some. This table holds about 210,000 clones, around 94% found once. This chain uses TRBV28 with TRBJ1-2, with D perhaps matching TRBD1 (5 bases). This receptor was obtained from an adult who received the MenACWY meningococcal vaccine as a control. The specimen comprised peripheral blood, sampled 28 days after the second dose of the MenACWY control vaccine. CDR3 bases: TGTGCCAGCAGTCCTATAACAGGAGCCTATGGCTACACCTTC. Translating gives CASSPITGAYGYTF.